The 3 T cell receptor beta chains given below trace back to one sample, sequenced in a study of type 1 regulatory T cells. TCRdb used MiXCR to reprocess the reads, holding one entry per CDR3 protein. Here the sample spans about 23,000 distinct CDR3 sequences, approximately 44% being singletons. These receptors have no known antigen. The sequenced sample was cultured T cells, either the whole culture or a sorted T cell fraction (not recorded which). The receptors here all came from a human donor in good health.

The chain combines TRBV28 with TRBJ2-7; no definite D call. The V end was cut by 8 bases, the J end by 1 base, with 6 bases between. This CDR3 region has 11 residues. Germline loops: CDR1 MDHEN, CDR2 SYDVKM. The CDR3 region is CASSGSYEQYF. CDR3 DNA: TGTGCCAGCTCCGGATCCTACGAGCAGTACTTC.

The V and J genes are TRBV18 and TRBJ2-1, with 9 bases identical to TRBD1. Germline V CDR1 and CDR2: KGHSH, LQKENI. CDR3 length equals 14 residues. Losses at the gene ends were 3 bases for V and 7 bases for J; bases not matched to a gene: 4. In nucleotides, the CDR3 is TGTGCCAGCTCACCGGGGACAGGGAGAAATGAGCAGTTCTTC. This gives the protein CASSPGTGRNEQFF.

Only a few counts were recorded for this clonotype. The rearrangement links TRBV7-2 to TRBJ2-2; D is undetermined. Between the trimmed V and J ends, which lost 2 bases and 0 bases, there was a span of 7 bases. The CDR3 covers 15 residues. Germline values: CDR1 SGHTA, CDR2 FQGNSA. The CDR3 DNA sequence: TGTGCCAGCAGCTTATCGGTTACGAACACCGGGGAGCTGTTTTTT. Residues: CASSLSVTNTGELFF. The full variable domain, rest sourced from reference TRBV7-2 and TRBJ2-2, is GAGVSQSPSNKVTEKGKDVELRCDPISGHTALYWYRQSLGQGLEFLIYFQGNSAPDKSGLPSDRFSAERTGGSVSTLTIQRTQQEDSAVYLCASSLSVTNTGELFFGEGSRLTVL.